This entry describes one TCR beta chain. This clonotype showed up many times. The target of this receptor is not known. Per-base qualities were not stored, and no clone one base away is much larger. These data come from a study of identical twins (dated by TCRdb to about 2016). At the level of the whole study: To test whether fetal clonotypes persist, the study used deep sequencing on TCR alpha and beta repertoires from monozygotic twins, unrelated adults of various ages, and cord blood. Replicate twin experiments were performed at different times using different library preparation protocols to rule out contamination.

The trim is 0 bases for V and 0 bases for J, with a gap of 16 bases between the germline ends. CDR1 SGHRS and CDR2 YFSETQ are derived from the germline V gene. The CDR3 sequence holds 17 residues, the cysteine and phenylalanine included. Solely the CDR3 DNA is kept, with 51 bases framed from the first base. Paper-wide results and their limitations: Invariant T cells such as MAIT and iNKT could partly confound zero-insertion analyses, though diverse VJ usage argued against this for most clonotypes. Because the same donors could not be followed over many years, conclusions were based on cross-sectional statistical analysis. Recombination models systematically underestimated out-of-frame TCR alpha sharing in monozygotic twins but agreed with sharing between unrelated individuals. Compared with coincidental sharing between unrelated individuals, an excess of low generation-probability sequences was observed among out-of-frame TCR alpha sequences shared between twins. Abundant cord blood beta clonotypes had fewer insertions, young adult naive repertoires showed a similar but weaker trend, and memory repertoires showed no such trend. A weaker excess of twin sharing was found in beta out-of-frame sequences because the signal-to-noise ratio was lowered by fewer shared sequences.

Every donor was a healthy Caucasian. The study also sequenced three unrelated non-twin adults: a male aged 18 to 30, a male aged 50 to 60 and a female aged 50 to 60. Using Miltenyi CD45RO+ enrichment and human naive T-cell isolation kits, memory (CD45RO+) and naive T cells were isolated from PBMC. Library method: 5' RACE. This sample was sequenced with an Illumina HiSeq 2000. Template switching introduced a universal primer binding site; the final cDNA contained a unique molecular identifier, enabling accurate counting of TCR cDNA molecules. Specific primers in the conserved constant-segment region were used to synthesize first-strand cDNA for the TCR alpha and beta chains. To control for contamination, every cDNA library was double barcoded, receiving both a SMART-Mk sample barcode and Illumina barcodes. TruSeq adapter sequences along with Illumina sample barcodes were introduced in two successive PCR steps. TCR alpha and beta cDNA libraries were sequenced on the Illumina HiSeq platform with custom primers. Turning to the authors' computational methods: Raw reads were processed with MiGEC to extract unique molecular identifiers, and MiXCR was used to determine CDR3 positions. For each individual, recombination models were inferred using an EM algorithm with the repgenHMM and IGoR tools. Shared clonotypes were analyzed with the tcR package in R, and sharing was normalized by the product of cloneset sizes. To study raw recombination free of thymic and clonal selection effects, out-of-frame nonproductive sequences were analyzed. Using fastp at Q25 and MiXCR, TCRdb reprocessed the public reads and kept productive beta chains. Duplicate CDR3 protein sequences are folded into a single record with the most common DNA and genes. In this record, the V and J calls reflect TCRdb's handling and not the investigators' own analysis. The sample table holds 420,000 or so distinct CDR3 sequences, of which less than 20% were seen once. The top ten hold approximately 12% of the sample.

Sequenced: naive T cells sorted from blood. According to the study, the label for this sample's cell subset or site signals: cells isolated with a human naive T-cell isolation kit. The rearranged segments are TRBV5-1 and TRBJ2-7; the D gene is perhaps TRBD2, on 6 matching bases. The clonotype was recovered from a man in his forties or fifties in good health. The DNA sequence reads TGCGCCAGCAGCTTGGCTCTTCCGGGAGCGCTCTCCTACGAGCAGTACTTC. It translates as CASSLALPGALSYEQYF.